These T cell receptor beta chains were read from a single sample in a study of OX40 agonist ivuxolimab in advanced cancers. The assay was immunoSEQ multiplex PCR, and TCRdb's table has in-frame clones only and misses some. Of 20,000 to 25,000 clones listed, 84% are singletons. Sample: CD4+ or CD8+ T cells sorted from blood, taken in a trial of the OX40 agonist ivuxolimab. Source of these receptors: an adult with an advanced solid tumor such as melanoma, head and neck, liver or kidney cancer. Both conserved end residues are part of each CDR3. D genes are given only for firm matches. A row's size may be missing; if present it is once, few, many or a size class.

size,D,J,V,CDR3,DNA
-,TRBD1,TRBJ2-7,TRBV25-1,CASSGYGTASYEQYF,TGTGCCAGCAGTGGCTACGGGACAGCGTCTTACGAGCAGTACTTC
-,-,TRBJ2-7,TRBV30,CAWSEGLASYEQYF,TGTGCCTGGAGTGAGGGGCTAGCCTCCTACGAGCAGTACTTC
-,TRBD1,TRBJ1-1,TRBV5-1,CASSLEPGGRDTEAFF,TGCGCCAGCAGCTTGGAGCCAGGGGGCAGGGACACTGAAGCTTTCTTT
-,-,TRBJ2-3,TRBV5-1,CASVSGGDTQYF,TGCGCCAGCGTCAGCGGAGGAGATACGCAGTATTTT
few,-,TRBJ2-5,TRBV9,CASSAQNREETQYF,TGTGCCAGCAGCGCCCAAAACAGAGAAGAGACCCAGTACTTC
-,TRBD2,TRBJ2-7,TRBV30,CAWNNLLAESSYEQYF,TGTGCCTGGAATAACCTACTAGCGGAGAGCTCCTACGAGCAGTACTTC
-,-,TRBJ2-1,TRBV10-2,CASIASNNEQFF,TGCGCCAGCATTGCCAGTAACAATGAGCAGTTCTTC
-,TRBD2,TRBJ2-3,TRBV19,CASRTLRRTSGTDTQYF,TGTGCCAGTAGAACCCTCCGGCGGACTAGCGGAACAGATACGCAGTATTTT
-,-,TRBJ2-7,TRBV6-5,CASSKAGVSYEQYF,TGTGCCAGCAGCAAAGCCGGGGTCTCTTATGAGCAGTACTTC
-,-,TRBJ1-5,TRBV7-8,CASSLGDTSNQPQHF,TGTGCCAGCAGCTTAGGAGACACTAGCAATCAGCCCCAGCATTTT